Listed here are 5 T cell receptor beta chains from one sample, sequenced in a study of PD-1 blockade in classical Hodgkin lymphoma. The assay was immunoSEQ multiplex PCR, and TCRdb's table has in-frame clones only and misses some. Among tens of thousands of clones listed, around 80% were seen once. Time point noted: cycle 4 day 1 (C4D1), after five to seven weeks of nivolumab. All patients experienced relapse after autologous stem cell transplantation, and brentuximab vedotin exposure was variable. Thawed PBMCs yielded CD4+ T cells through magnetic negative selection. This specimen consisted of CD4+ T cells from blood, obtained before the fourth cycle of nivolumab. The receptors derive from a human donor with classical Hodgkin lymphoma.

The chain recombines TRBV10-3 with TRBJ1-3, with 10 bases aligning to TRBD1. This CDR3 spans 16 amino acids. Trimming at V came to 3 bases and at J to 1 base, leaving 3 bases not matched to a gene. The V gene's germline CDR1 is ENHRY and CDR2 SYGVKD. This CDR3 reads CAISDRTGGSGNTIYF. The DNA for the CDR3 is TGTGCCATCAGTGATAGGACAGGGGGATCTGGAAACACCATATATTTT.

CDR3 residues: CASSFSSTKNTGELFF. The CDR3 nucleotides are TGCGCCAGCAGCTTCAGCTCGACTAAGAACACCGGGGAGCTGTTTTTT. The genes are TRBV5-1 and TRBJ2-2; D possibly corresponds to TRBD2 (5 bases). Trimming took 2 bases from V and 1 from J, leaving 12 bases between them. This CDR3 has 16 residues. Per the germline V gene, CDR1 is SGHRS and CDR2 is YFSETQ. The full variable domain, completed using reference TRBV5-1 and TRBJ2-2, is KAGVTQTPRYLIKTRGQQVTLSCSPISGHRSVSWYQQTPGQGLQFLFEYFSETQRNKGNFPGRFSGRQFSNSRSEMNVSTLELGDSALYLCASSFSSTKNTGELFFGEGSRLTVL.

This rearrangement joins TRBV7-9 to TRBJ1-1, with D unclear. The V end lost 5 bases, the J end lost 4 bases, and 17 bases lay between the germline ends. Germline loops: CDR1 SEHNR, CDR2 FQNEAQ (reference sequence). CDR3 length equals 15 residues. CDR3 bases: TGTGCCAGCAGCCCTTCCATGGGGTGGGGCACTGAAGCTTTCTTT. This translates into CASSPSMGWGTEAFF.

V gene TRBV21-1 combines with J gene TRBJ1-1; TRBD1, the table's D call, lacks a check against the DNA. TRBV21-1 is designated a pseudogene. The CDR3 extends over 15 amino acids. The CDR3 protein is CASSKPTGMGTEAFF. The CDR3 DNA is TGTGCCAGCAGCAAACCAACAGGGATGGGCACTGAAGCTTTCTTT.

The chain has TRBV27 and TRBJ2-1, with D possibly matching TRBD2 (6 bases). V lost 6 bases, J lost 0 bases, and 12 bases lay in between. Germline V CDR1 and CDR2: MNHEY, SMNVEV (reference sequence). The CDR3 runs 15 residues. The CDR3 nucleotides are TGTGCCAGCAGCCCGGCGGGGTCCTCCTACAATGAGCAGTTCTTC. Translated: CASSPAGSSYNEQFF.